The 2 T cell receptor beta chains below come from one sample, sequenced in a study of Ad26.COV2.S vaccination and SARS-CoV-2 variants. The data were produced by immunoSEQ multiplex PCR, yet TCRdb's version contains in-frame clones alone and is incomplete. The data show approximately 410,000 clones, with roughly 90% seen just once and more than 1.5% held by the top ten. Treatment specified: some 20 received Ad26.COV2.S at low or high dose, single or two shots; roughly 5 received placebo; per-sample allocation not given. Collection of samples fell on day 63 after the first vaccine or placebo injection. This material consisted of peripheral blood, taken in a trial of Ad26.COV2.S vaccine versus placebo. The receptors shown here come from a person aged 18-65 years who received the Ad26.COV2.S COVID-19 vaccine or a placebo.

The chain is built from TRBV11-3 and TRBJ2-7, with 8 bases lining up with TRBD2. The germline V gene has CDR1 SGHNT and CDR2 YENEEA. The trim removed 4 bases at V and 3 bases at J, leaving 2 bases unmatched. This CDR3 contains 13 residues. The DNA of the CDR3 is TGTGCCAGCAGCTCGGGACTAGACTACGAGCAGTACTTC. Amino acids: CASSSGLDYEQYF.

The rearrangement joins TRBV5-1 to TRBJ1-1; 10 bases line up with TRBD1. The trim removed 0 bases at V and 6 bases at J, leaving 5 bases unmatched. This CDR3 comprises 15 residues. CDR1 is SGHRS and CDR2 is YFSETQ in the germline V gene. The CDR3 region is CASSLVGQGFPEAFF. The DNA of the CDR3 is TGCGCCAGCAGCTTGGTGGGACAGGGGTTCCCTGAAGCTTTCTTT.